A selection of T cell receptor beta chains follows, all from one sample in a study of blood T cell repertoires in COVID-19. Measured with immunoSEQ multiplex PCR; TCRdb has only the in-frame clones, and not every one. The sample carries approximately 69,000 clones, roughly 83% recorded once. Sample: peripheral blood. Every receptor here comes from a woman older than 75 with acute or convalescent COVID-19. The CDR3 runs from the conserved cysteine through the conserved F or W. The D gene is left open where the match is weak. The size entry is marked missing in some rows and otherwise reads once, few, many or a size class.

D | length | size | J | V | DNA | CDR3
- | 14 | - | TRBJ1-4 | TRBV7-9 | TGTGCCAGCAGCTACCGACAGAATAATGAAAAACTGTTTTTT | CASSYRQNNEKLFF
TRBD1 | 14 | - | TRBJ2-5 | TRBV7-8 | TGTGCCAGCAGGGACGACAGGGGAGGAGAGACCCAGTACTTC | CASRDDRGGETQYF
TRBD1 | 13 | - | TRBJ2-7 | TRBV19 | TGTGCCAGTTCATGGACAGGGTCCTACGAGCAGTACTTC | CASSWTGSYEQYF
TRBD1 | 16 | few | TRBJ2-2 | TRBV24-1 | TGTGCCACCAGTGATGCGGGACAGGTGAACACCGGGGAGCTGTTTTTT | CATSDAGQVNTGELFF
TRBD2 | 16 | few | TRBJ2-7 | TRBV9 | TGTGCCAGCAGCCACGGGACTAGCGGGGTCTCCTACGAGCAGTACTTC | CASSHGTSGVSYEQYF
TRBD2 | 15 | - | TRBJ2-3 | TRBV6-6 | TGTGCCAGCAGTTACGGGACTAGCGGGACAGATACGCAGTATTTT | CASSYGTSGTDTQYF
TRBD1 | 15 | - | TRBJ1-2 | TRBV18 | TGTGCCAGCTCAGAGTTACAGGGGGCCGGCTATGGCTACACCTTC | CASSELQGAGYGYTF
TRBD2 | 18 | - | TRBJ2-5 | TRBV27 | TGTGCCAGCAGTTTACAATATAGGACTAGCGGGCTCCAAGAGACCCAGTACTTC | CASSLQYRTSGLQETQYF
- | 15 | - | TRBJ2-1 | TRBV30 | TGTGCCTGGAGTGTACAAACAGGTCTCTACAATGAGCAGTTCTTC | CAWSVQTGLYNEQFF
TRBD2 | 16 | - | TRBJ2-7 | TRBV14 | TGTGCCAGCAGCCCAGTCGCTAGCGGGGCCCCCTACGAGCAGTACTTC | CASSPVASGAPYEQYF
TRBD2 | 17 | - | TRBJ2-1 | TRBV2 | TGTGCCAGCCTCGAAGGGCGGGGGGGCCAGTTTTACAATGAGCAGTTCTTC | CASLEGRGGQFYNEQFF
- | 16 | - | TRBJ2-5 | TRBV3-1/TRBV3-2 | TGTGCCAGCAGCCAAGAACGCGCTAGCTTTCGGGAGACCCAGTACTTC | CASSQERASFRETQYF
- | 12 | - | TRBJ2-3 | TRBV24-1 | TGTGCCACCAGCCACCGACAGGACACGCAGTATTTT | CATSHRQDTQYF
TRBD1 | 17 | - | TRBJ1-6 | TRBV9 | TGTGCCAGCAGCCCGGGGACAGGGTCCTCCTATAATTCACCCCTCCACTTT | CASSPGTGSSYNSPLHF
TRBD2 | 17 | - | TRBJ2-3 | TRBV11-3 | TGTGCCAGCAGCTCCCCCTTTCCGGGACTAGGTACAGATACGCAGTATTTT | CASSSPFPGLGTDTQYF
- | 16 | - | TRBJ2-5 | TRBV7-7 | TGTGCTAGCAGCTTAGTCCCGACAGAATACCAAGAGACCCAGTACTTC | CASSLVPTEYQETQYF
- | 22 | once | TRBJ1-5 | TRBV27 | TGTGCCAGCAGCCTAAGGGGGGGGTCGTGGGGACTCATAGGAGGGGATAATCAGCCCCAGCATTTT | CASSLRGGSWGLIGGDNQPQHF
TRBD2 | 14 | - | TRBJ2-5 | TRBV5-4 | TGTGCCACTAGGACTAGCGGGAGTATGGAGACCCAGTACTTC | CATRTSGSMETQYF
- | 13 | - | TRBJ2-2 | TRBV15 | TGTGCCACCAGCACAGGGATTTCCGGGGAGCTGTTTTTT | CATSTGISGELFF
- | 15 | - | TRBJ2-3 | TRBV5-1 | TGCGCCAGCAGCTTGGATGCGGGGAGCACAGATACGCAGTATTTT | CASSLDAGSTDTQYF
TRBD1 | 16 | - | TRBJ2-7 | TRBV19 | TGTGCCAGTAGTATTCGGGGGACAGGGGGCTATCCCGAGCAGTACTTC | CASSIRGTGGYPEQYF
TRBD1 | 16 | - | TRBJ1-6 | TRBV5-1 | TGCGCCAGCAGAGCGGGTGGGACAGAAGGTAATTCACCCCTCCACTTT | CASRAGGTEGNSPLHF
- | 14 | - | TRBJ1-1 | TRBV6-5 | TGTGCCAGCCGACGGCGGGGCGTAACAGCTGAAGCTTTCTTT | CASRRRGVTAEAFF
- | 14 | few | TRBJ2-2 | TRBV19 | TGTGCCAGTATCGCAGGGGTGGTAGGCGGGGAGCTGTTTTTT | CASIAGVVGGELFF
- | 13 | - | TRBJ2-1 | TRBV12-3/TRBV12-4 | TGTGCCAGCAGTCCCCTCTCCTACAATGAGCAGTTCTTC | CASSPLSYNEQFF
- | 14 | - | TRBJ1-4 | TRBV11-2 | TGTGCCAGCAGCTTAGGGGAGAACATGGGAAAACTGTTTTTT | CASSLGENMGKLFF
TRBD1 | 17 | - | TRBJ1-1 | TRBV18 | TGTGCCAGCTCACCACCGGGCAGGGGGCGCGGGAACACTGAAGCTTTCTTT | CASSPPGRGRGNTEAFF
- | 15 | - | TRBJ1-4 | TRBV19 | TGTGCCAGTCGCTTAACGGGGGGACCTAATGAAAAACTGTTTTTT | CASRLTGGPNEKLFF
TRBD1 | 14 | - | TRBJ1-6 | TRBV7-2 | TGTGCCAGCAGCTTGGGACAGTTTAATTCACCCCTCCACTTT | CASSLGQFNSPLHF
TRBD1 | 13 | - | TRBJ2-2 | TRBV9 | TGTGCCAGCAGCCTCCGACAGGGAGCGGAGCTGTTTTTT | CASSLRQGAELFF
TRBD2 | 14 | - | TRBJ2-7 | TRBV19 | TGTGCCAGTAGTATAGGTTCCGGGAGGAACGAGCAGTACTTC | CASSIGSGRNEQYF
- | 12 | once | TRBJ2-6 | TRBV7-9 | TGTGCCAGCAGCTCCCTAGGCGGCACGAAAACTTTC | CASSSLGGTKTF
- | 14 | - | TRBJ2-5 | TRBV19 | TGTGCCAGTAGTATAGATACTAGCAGGGAGACCCAGTACTTC | CASSIDTSRETQYF
- | 14 | - | TRBJ1-2 | TRBV5-1 | TGCGCCAGCAGCTTGAACGGGGAAGACTATGGCTACACCTTC | CASSLNGEDYGYTF
- | 15 | - | TRBJ2-1 | TRBV6-6 | TGTGCCAGCCAGGGGCGGCGGGAGATAGGGAATGAGCAGTTCTTC | CASQGRREIGNEQFF
- | 16 | - | TRBJ2-2 | TRBV19 | TGTGCCAGTAGTATTTTGGGGGCCCTCGACACCGGGGAGCTGTTTTTT | CASSILGALDTGELFF
TRBD2 | 16 | - | TRBJ2-5 | TRBV5-4 | TGTGCCAGCAGCTTTTTAAGCGGTAGCGGGCAAGAGACCCAGTACTTC | CASSFLSGSGQETQYF
TRBD1 | 16 | once | TRBJ1-1 | TRBV3-1/TRBV3-2 | TGTGCCAGCAGCCAAGGGGGCAGGGGGACAAACACTGAAGCTTTCTTT | CASSQGGRGTNTEAFF
- | 12 | - | TRBJ2-1 | TRBV12-3/TRBV12-4 | TGTGCCAGCAGTTTGACTTACGGGGAGCAGTTCTTC | CASSLTYGEQFF
- | 17 | - | TRBJ1-1 | TRBV18 | TGTGCCAGCTCACCACGGAAAGGGGCTCTTTCGAACACTGAAGCTTTCTTT | CASSPRKGALSNTEAFF
TRBD1 | 15 | - | TRBJ1-1 | TRBV5-1 | TGCGCCAGCAGCTTGGGGACAGGGGGGTCAACTGAAGCTTTCTTT | CASSLGTGGSTEAFF
TRBD1 | 15 | few | TRBJ1-2 | TRBV11-1 | TGTGCCAGCAGCCCTCGACAGGGACCTAACTATGGCTACACCTTC | CASSPRQGPNYGYTF
TRBD1 | 16 | - | TRBJ1-6 | TRBV5-1 | TGCGCCAGCAGCGTGACAGGGGTCTCCTATAATTCACCCCTCCACTTT | CASSVTGVSYNSPLHF
- | 14 | - | TRBJ1-1 | TRBV4-1 | TGCGCCAGCAGCCTCCACCTCGGGAACACTGAAGCTTTCTTT | CASSLHLGNTEAFF
TRBD1 | 14 | - | TRBJ2-7 | TRBV5-1 | TGCGCCAGCAGCCAAAAGGACAGGGGCCACGAGCAGTACTTC | CASSQKDRGHEQYF